These 13 T cell receptor beta chains were all obtained from the same sample, sequenced in a study of shared clonotypes between healthy human individuals. Repertoires were generated with immunoSEQ multiplex PCR, while TCRdb's copy carries only in-frame clones and drops some. Of 2 million to 2.5 million clones listed, over 85% are singletons. Terminally differentiated effector memory CD45RA+ cells were excluded by CCR7 positive selection of CD45RO-negative cells. Sequenced: naive CD8+ T cells sorted from blood. Source of these receptors: a man in his late teens or twenties in good health.

On this clone: The junction does not match germline at one end; this may be a read error. The V and J genes are TRBV5-4 and TRBJ2-1; 7 nucleotides agree with TRBD2. Germline V gene data show CDR1 as SGHNT and CDR2 as YYREEE (reference sequence). This CDR3 is built from 14 residues. The CDR3 region has the DNA TGTGTCAGCAGCTTGTCGGGGGGACTCAATGAGCAGTTCTTC. It yields the protein CVSSLSGGLNEQFF.

V usage is TRBV7-9 and J usage is TRBJ2-1; 12 bases agree with TRBD2. Unmatched junction bases numbered 4, after V lost 5 bases and J lost 5 bases. The CDR3 sequence is 15 residues long. CDR1 and CDR2 from the germline V gene are SEHNR and FQNEAQ (reference sequence). The CDR3 spells CASSASGRENNEQFF. In DNA form, the CDR3 reads TGTGCCAGCAGCGCTAGCGGGAGGGAAAACAATGAGCAGTTCTTC.

Concerning this clone itself: The sample carries other DNA sequences with the same CDR3. The V and J genes are TRBV18 and TRBJ2-2; no firm D call. Per the germline V gene, CDR1 is KGHSH and CDR2 is LQKENI. This CDR3 has 14 residues. V was shortened by 3 bases and J by 0 bases, with 5 bases between the two germline ends. The CDR3 loop reads CASSPGSNTGELFF. For the CDR3, the DNA is TGTGCCAGCTCACCGGGTTCGAACACCGGGGAGCTGTTTTTT.

As for this clone: Additional DNA sequences in this sample encode the identical CDR3. The chain couples TRBV5-1 to TRBJ1-2, with no clear D. Trimming took off 0 bases at V and 2 bases at J, with 5 bases between the two ends. This CDR3 comprises 13 residues. Looked up from germline, CDR1 is SGHRS and CDR2 is YFSETQ. The CDR3 is CASSLDGNYGYTF. The CDR3, as DNA: TGCGCCAGCAGCTTGGACGGAAACTATGGCTACACCTTC.

The genes are TRBV6-1 and TRBJ2-7; 16 bases are a match to TRBD2. V gave up 3 bases and J gave up 4 bases; unmatched junction bases: 3. The CDR3 is 16 residues long. Germline lookup yields CDR1 MNHNS and CDR2 SASEGT. CDR3 region: CASSDLGLAGGYEQYF. The CDR3 nucleotides are TGTGCCAGCAGTGATTTGGGACTAGCGGGAGGGTACGAGCAGTACTTC.

The rearrangement uses TRBV27 and TRBJ2-7; no clear D. The CDR3 contains 14 residues. From germline, CDR1 is MNHEY and CDR2 SMNVEV (reference sequence). V was shortened by 6 bases and J by 5 bases, with 17 bases between the two germline ends. CDR3 bases: TGTGCCAGCAGGCCGACCCGGGCTTATGACGAGCAGTACTTC. Amino acid sequence: CASRPTRAYDEQYF.

The rearrangement uses TRBV10-2 and TRBJ2-5, with D possibly being TRBD1 (7 bases). There are 13 residues in the CDR3. Trimming removed 8 bases from V and 4 bases from J, with 14 bases in between. Germline V gives CDR1 WSHSY, CDR2 SAAADI. The CDR3 is CASGGGGSETQYF. The CDR3 DNA reads as TGCGCCAGCGGCGGAGGGGGCTCAGAGACCCAGTACTTC.

This chain connects TRBV10-3 to TRBJ2-1; 7 bases are shared with TRBD2. Germline V CDR1 and CDR2: ENHRY, SYGVKD. V gave up 3 bases and J gave up 6 bases; unmatched junction bases: 8. The CDR3 loop spans 15 amino acids. The CDR3 loop is CAISEASGLGNEQFF. CDR3 DNA: TGTGCCATCAGTGAAGCTAGCGGCCTAGGCAATGAGCAGTTCTTC.

V and J are TRBV2 and TRBJ1-6, with TRBD1 matching 8 bases. Per the germline V gene, CDR1 is SNHLY and CDR2 is FYNNEI. The CDR3 has 14 amino acids. Trimming took 3 bases from V and 9 from J; bases not matched to a gene: 4. The CDR3 protein is CASSETGERSPLHF. The CDR3 DNA is TGTGCCAGCAGTGAGACAGGGGAGCGTTCACCCCTCCACTTT.

The genes are TRBV13 and TRBJ2-2; weak D call: TRBD2 (6 bases). Trimming stripped 5 bases from V and 4 bases from J, with 11 bases between. CDR1 PRHDT and CDR2 FYEKMQ come from the germline V gene (reference sequence). CDR3 length: 14 residues. The CDR3 here is CASSDRDSTGELFF. CDR3 in DNA: TGTGCCAGCAGCGACCGGGACTCCACCGGGGAGCTGTTTTTT.

The chain couples TRBV6-1 to TRBJ1-2, with D possibly matching TRBD1 (5 bases). Per germline, CDR1 MNHNS and CDR2 SASEGT. This CDR3 is 16 amino acids long. Trimming cost V 3 bases and J 6 bases, with 20 bases left between them. CDR3 DNA: TGTGCCAGCAGTGAGGCCAGGGCAGCTTGGGCAGATGGCTACACCTTC. Residues: CASSEARAAWADGYTF.

The V and J genes are TRBV6-1 and TRBJ2-3, with D perhaps matching TRBD1 (5 bases). Germline V gene sequence: CDR1 MNHNS, CDR2 SASEGT. The CDR3 totals 15 residues. V was clipped by 2 bases and J by 4 bases, with 13 bases between them. CDR3 nucleotides: TGTGCCAGCAGTGAAATGGCCAGGGCCGCAGATACGCAGTATTTT. This encodes CASSEMARAADTQYF.

The chain uses TRBV2 and TRBJ2-3; 12 positions agree with TRBD2. The CDR3 consists of 18 residues. Trimming at V came to 6 bases and at J to 2 bases, leaving 12 bases not matched to a gene. CDR1 and CDR2 (germline): SNHLY, FYNNEI. DNA for the CDR3: TGTGCCAGCAGGGGCGGACTAGCGGGGTCGCGAAACACAGATACGCAGTATTTT. Protein: CASRGGLAGSRNTDTQYF.